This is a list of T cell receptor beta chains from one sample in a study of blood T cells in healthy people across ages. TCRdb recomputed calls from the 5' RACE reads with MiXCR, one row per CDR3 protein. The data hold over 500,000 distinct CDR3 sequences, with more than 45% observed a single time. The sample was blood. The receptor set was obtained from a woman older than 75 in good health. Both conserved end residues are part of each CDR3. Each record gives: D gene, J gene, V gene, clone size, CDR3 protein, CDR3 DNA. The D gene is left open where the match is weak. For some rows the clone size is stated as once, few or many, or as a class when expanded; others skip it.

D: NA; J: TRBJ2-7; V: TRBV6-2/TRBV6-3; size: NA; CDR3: CASSYRRTVYNEQYF; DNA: TGTGCCAGCAGTTACCGGCGGACAGTGTACAATGAGCAGTACTTC
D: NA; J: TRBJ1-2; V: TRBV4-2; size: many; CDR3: CASSQATGNYGYTF; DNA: TGTGCCAGCAGCCAAGCTACAGGGAACTATGGCTACACCTTC
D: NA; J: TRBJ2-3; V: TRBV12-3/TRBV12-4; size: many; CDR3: CASSITGPDTQYF; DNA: TGTGCCAGCAGTATTACAGGGCCAGATACGCAGTATTTT
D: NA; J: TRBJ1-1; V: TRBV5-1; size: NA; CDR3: CASRRPGTPNTEAFF; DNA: TGCGCCAGCAGACGGCCGGGGACACCGAACACTGAAGCTTTCTTT
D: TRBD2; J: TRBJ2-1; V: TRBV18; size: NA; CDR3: CASSPPLAANDEQFF; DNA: TGTGCCAGCTCACCACCCCTAGCGGCAAACGATGAGCAGTTCTTC
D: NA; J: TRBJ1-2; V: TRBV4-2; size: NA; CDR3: CASSPVLDYGYTF; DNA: TGTGCCAGCAGCCCCGTTTTGGACTATGGCTACACCTTC
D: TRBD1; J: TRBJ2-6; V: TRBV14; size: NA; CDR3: CASSQPGQSISGANVLTF; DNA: TGTGCCAGCAGCCAGCCGGGACAGTCAATCTCTGGGGCCAACGTCCTGACTTTC
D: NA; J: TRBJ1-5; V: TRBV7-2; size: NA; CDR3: CASSPPGWGQPQHF; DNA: TGTGCCAGCAGCCCCCCGGGGTGGGGTCAGCCCCAGCATTTT
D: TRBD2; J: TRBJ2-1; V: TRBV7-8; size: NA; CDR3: CASSLAGGDFNEQFF; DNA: TGTGCCAGCAGCCTAGCGGGGGGGGACTTCAATGAGCAGTTCTTC
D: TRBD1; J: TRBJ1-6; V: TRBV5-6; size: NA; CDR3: CASSSTGTGNFPLHF; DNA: TGTGCCAGCAGCTCAACCGGGACAGGGAATTTCCCCCTCCACTTT
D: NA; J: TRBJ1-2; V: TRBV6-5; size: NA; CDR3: CASSYRRAAVDGYTF; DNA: TGTGCCAGCAGTTACCGTCGGGCAGCAGTCGATGGCTACACCTTC
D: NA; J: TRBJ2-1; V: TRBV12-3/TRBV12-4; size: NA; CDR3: CASSFRALTQDNEQFF; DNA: TGTGCCAGCAGTTTTAGGGCTTTAACTCAAGACAATGAGCAGTTCTTC
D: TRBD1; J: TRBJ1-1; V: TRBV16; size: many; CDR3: CASSQTGGMNTEAFF; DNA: TGTGCCAGCAGCCAAACAGGGGGAATGAACACTGAAGCTTTCTTT
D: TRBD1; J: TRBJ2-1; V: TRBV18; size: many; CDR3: CASTTGAPEYNEQFF; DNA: TGTGCCAGCACAACAGGGGCCCCCGAATACAATGAGCAGTTCTTC
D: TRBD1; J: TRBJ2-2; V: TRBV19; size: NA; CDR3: CASRPGQQNTGELFF; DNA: TGTGCCAGTAGACCGGGACAGCAGAACACCGGGGAGCTGTTTTTT